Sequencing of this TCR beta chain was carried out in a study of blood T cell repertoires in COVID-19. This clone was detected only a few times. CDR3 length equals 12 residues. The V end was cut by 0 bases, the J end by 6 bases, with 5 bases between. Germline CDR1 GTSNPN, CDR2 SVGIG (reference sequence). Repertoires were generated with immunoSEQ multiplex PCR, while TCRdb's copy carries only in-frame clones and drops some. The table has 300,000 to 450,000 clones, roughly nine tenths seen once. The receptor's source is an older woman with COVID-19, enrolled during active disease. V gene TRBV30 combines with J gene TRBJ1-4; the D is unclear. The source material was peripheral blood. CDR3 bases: TGTGCCTGGAGTGTGGGAGATGAAAAACTGTTTTTT. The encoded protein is CAWSVGDEKLFF.